This T cell receptor (beta chain) is drawn from a study of T cells in Graves' hyperthyroidism and ophthalmopathy. This clonotype appeared a few times. Its antigen is unidentified. It was RNA transcripts that yielded the amplified TCR beta CDR3 regions. A set of HTBI primers served as the primers for a first-round RT-PCR of the TCR CDR3. TCRdb fed the multiplex PCR reads into MiXCR, producing one record per CDR3 protein. The table includes around 570,000 distinct CDR3 sequences, about 20% detected once. CDR1 DFQATT and CDR2 SNEGSKA come from the germline V gene (reference sequence). V gave up 0 bases and J gave up 0 bases, with 8 bases separating them. The CDR3 runs to 14 residues. General study results and limits: The model made its ophthalmopathy prediction, and onset followed a median roughly six months later. Most thyroid clonotypes that were expanded above 0.001 also turned up in blood.

In the ophthalmopathy cohort, Clinical Activity Score was at least 3, NOSPECS grade at least 4, and duration under 3 months. Source material: blood. The sequence derives from a middle-aged man with Graves' ophthalmopathy. This rearrangement joins TRBV20-1 to TRBJ2-5, with D possibly matching TRBD2 (5 bases). The DNA for the CDR3 is TGCAGTGCTAGAGATCTGAGGGACCAAGAGACCCAGTACTTC. This translates into CSARDLRDQETQYF.